This T cell receptor beta chain emerged from a study of blood T cell repertoires in COVID-19. About the study: In each case, the material was cDNA or gDNA derived from T cells, B-cell-depleted T cells, or PBMCs.

Germline V CDR1 and CDR2: MNHEY, SVGAGI. With 2 bases removed from V and 7 bases from J, the gap between germline ends came to 9 bases. The CDR3 spans 14 residues. Generated by immunoSEQ multiplex PCR, the TCRdb table keeps only in-frame clones and is missing some. The table records about 46,000 clones, 70% to 90% of them present only once. The clonotype was recovered from a human donor in a cohort sampled during active COVID-19. The donor label of this sample is uncertain. V usage is TRBV6-5 and J usage is TRBJ1-6; D is perhaps TRBD1 (6 bases). The specimen sequenced was peripheral blood. Here the CDR3 reads CASSYNRDNSPLHF. The CDR3 nucleotides read TGTGCCAGCAGTTACAACAGGGACAATTCACCCCTCCACTTT.